This TCR beta chain was sequenced in a study of blood T cell repertoires in COVID-19. The data were produced by immunoSEQ multiplex PCR, yet TCRdb's version contains in-frame clones alone and is incomplete. Of some 280,000 clones listed, about nine tenths were seen once; the top ten hold less than 3%. Germline V gene sequence: CDR1 SGHRS, CDR2 YFSETQ. The CDR3 extends over 16 amino acids. With V trimmed by 0 bases and J by 2 bases, 6 bases remained unmatched. The source of this sequence is a woman aged 25 to 45 with active or convalescent COVID-19. The sample was peripheral blood. The genes are TRBV5-1 and TRBJ2-3; 7 positions match TRBD2. This chain's CDR3 is CASSLEPGGYTDTQYF. CDR3 nucleotide sequence: TGCGCCAGCAGCTTGGAACCGGGGGGTTACACAGATACGCAGTATTTT.